This entry lists 20 T cell receptor beta chains sequenced from one sample in a study of blood T cells in healthy people across ages. Next came a second PCR, run for about 6 to 12 cycles, which used a sample-barcoded 5' primer along with a J-beta primer mix. One entry per CDR3 protein, called by TCRdb with MiXCR from the 5' RACE reads. Of 700,000 to 950,000 distinct CDR3 sequences listed, roughly 43% are singletons. The sequencing sample was made of blood. The receptors shown here come from a woman between 55 and 75 years old in good health.

The V call is TRBV20-1, the J call TRBJ2-7; D gene unclear. CDR3 length equals 16 residues. V lost 3 bases and J lost 0, with 18 bases in between. Germline CDR1 is DFQATT and CDR2 is SNEGSKA (reference sequence). The CDR3 region has the DNA TGCAGTGCTAGGAAACGGTGGGGAAAGTACTCCTACGAGCAGTACTTC. Its protein is CSARKRWGKYSYEQYF.

The V call is TRBV6-2 or TRBV6-3, the J call TRBJ2-7; TRBD1 is a possible D gene (6 bases). The CDR3 is made up of 13 amino acids. With 7 bases removed from V and 2 bases from J, the gap between germline ends came to 12 bases. Germline-derived CDR1 and CDR2 are MNHEY and SVGEGT. The CDR3 DNA sequence: TGTGCCAGCACTGACAGGAGGACCTACGAGCAGTACTTC. Protein: CASTDRRTYEQYF.

In this sample, this clonotype turned up a few times. The genes are TRBV2 and TRBJ2-6, with 8 bases that match TRBD2. The CDR3 is made up of 18 amino acids. J gave up 0 bases and V 4 bases, and 8 bases lay outside the gene matches. From germline, CDR1 is SNHLY and CDR2 FYNNEI. Here the CDR3 DNA reads TGTGCCAGCAGTGGGTCTAGCGGGCCGAGCTCTGGGGCCAACGTCCTGACTTTC. Encoded protein: CASSGSSGPSSGANVLTF.

CDR3 in amino acids: CASSLIRGHGGELFF. DNA of the CDR3: TGTGCCAGCAGTTTAATTAGGGGGCACGGCGGGGAGCTGTTTTTT. V and J are TRBV28 and TRBJ2-2; 7 bases line up with TRBD1. The CDR3 totals 15 residues. The V gene's germline CDR1 is MDHEN and CDR2 SYDVKM. The ends lost 2 bases at V and 7 bases at J; junction bases unmatched: 7.

This chain's CDR3 is CASSFLGDEQYF. In nucleotides, the CDR3 is TGTGCCAGCAGCTTTCTAGGCGACGAGCAGTACTTC. The V call is TRBV7-9, the J call TRBJ2-7; the D is unclear. Trimming left V 3 bases short and J 5 bases short, with 8 bases between. Germline CDR1 and CDR2: SEHNR and FQNEAQ (reference sequence). This CDR3 has 12 amino acids.

V is TRBV20-1 and J is TRBJ2-1, with D tentatively TRBD2 (5 bases). Trimming left V 0 bases short and J 0 bases short, with 18 bases between. The CDR3 runs 18 residues. Germline assignment: CDR1 DFQATT and CDR2 SNEGSKA (reference sequence). The CDR3, as DNA: TGCAGTGCTAGAGATCAAGGGTTAGCGTCGAGCTCCTACAATGAGCAGTTCTTC. Residues: CSARDQGLASSSYNEQFF.

The V call is TRBV20-1, the J call TRBJ2-7, with TRBD1 matching 7 bases. This CDR3 has 13 amino acids. Germline CDR1 is DFQATT and CDR2 is SNEGSKA (reference sequence). Trimming took 5 bases from V and 4 from J; bases not matched to a gene: 8. This chain's CDR3 is CSAPTGPLYEQYF. The CDR3 nucleotides are TGCAGTGCTCCGACAGGGCCTCTTTACGAGCAGTACTTC.

This clonotype was seen a few times. The rearrangement links TRBV20-1 to TRBJ1-5, with D tentatively TRBD1 (5 bases). The germline V and J ends were trimmed by 3 bases and 7 bases, with 19 bases remaining between them. The CDR3 runs to 15 residues. Germline CDR1 is DFQATT and CDR2 is SNEGSKA (reference sequence). The CDR3 loop reads CSARKDSRLDQPQHF. The CDR3 coding sequence is TGCAGTGCTAGGAAAGACAGCCGCCTTGACCAGCCCCAGCATTTT.

This clonotype turned up a few times. V gene TRBV6-5 combines with J gene TRBJ1-2; TRBD1 might be the D (5 bases). The germline CDR1 and CDR2 sequences are MNHEY and SVGAGI. Between the trimmed V and J ends, which lost 8 bases and 1 base, there was a span of 14 bases. The CDR3 contains 14 residues. The CDR3 here is CASGYDRVNYGYTF. The DNA for the CDR3 is TGTGCCAGCGGGTACGACAGAGTTAACTATGGCTACACCTTC.

The V and J genes are TRBV5-1 and TRBJ2-1; D might be TRBD1 or TRBD2, each matching 7 bases. V was clipped by 0 bases and J by 6 bases, with 13 bases between them. This CDR3 spans 15 amino acids. Per germline, CDR1 SGHRS and CDR2 YFSETQ. CDR3 loop: CASSLVQRDSNEQFF. DNA for the CDR3: TGCGCCAGCAGCTTGGTCCAGCGGGACAGCAATGAGCAGTTCTTC. The full variable domain, its missing parts supplied by reference TRBV5-1 and TRBJ2-1, is KAGVTQTPRYLIKTRGQQVTLSCSPISGHRSVSWYQQTPGQGLQFLFEYFSETQRNKGNFPGRFSGRQFSNSRSEMNVSTLELGDSALYLCASSLVQRDSNEQFFGPGTRLTVL.

This chain joins TRBV6-5 and TRBJ2-5, with TRBD2 matching over 13 bases. Germline V gene sequence: CDR1 MNHEY, CDR2 SVGAGI. The CDR3 consists of 17 residues. V lost 4 bases to trimming and J lost 11 bases; unmatched junction nucleotides: 16. DNA of the CDR3: TGTGCCAGCAGTTTGACTAGCGGGAGGCTGGCTCCGGCGGAGCAGTACTTC. Its translation is CASSLTSGRLAPAEQYF.

The genes are TRBV6-2 or TRBV6-3 and TRBJ2-5; either TRBD1 or TRBD2 may supply D (5 bases each). V was shortened by 0 bases and J by 3 bases, with 8 bases between the two germline ends. The CDR3 is made up of 14 amino acids. Per germline, CDR1 MNHEY and CDR2 SVGEGT. CDR3 protein: CASSYSGVEETQYF. The CDR3 DNA is TGTGCCAGCAGTTACTCGGGGGTGGAAGAGACCCAGTACTTC.

The genes are TRBV12-5 and TRBJ1-2, with D possibly being TRBD1 (5 bases). V was cut by 5 bases and J by 3 bases, with 7 bases left in between. From germline, CDR1 is LGHNT and CDR2 FRNRAP. The CDR3 covers 12 residues. CDR3 coding DNA: TGTGCTAGTGGTGACAGCTACTATGGCTACACCTTC. Translation gives CASGDSYYGYTF.

This clonotype has ten or more counts. This chain links TRBV29-1 with TRBJ2-5; 7 positions match TRBD1. The CDR3 extends over 13 amino acids. V lost 3 bases and J lost 5; bases outside the gene matches: 6. CDR1 SQVTM and CDR2 ANQGSEA come from the germline V gene. The CDR3 bases are TGCAGCGTTGACAGGGGGTATGAGGAGACCCAGTACTTC. It encodes CSVDRGYEETQYF.

This clonotype was detected a few times. The rearrangement links TRBV7-6 to TRBJ2-3; TRBD2 aligns across 11 bases. The CDR3 contains 16 residues. The germline CDR1 and CDR2 sequences are SGHVS and FNYEAQ. V dropped 6 bases and J dropped 2; count of bases not matched to a gene: 7. As DNA, the CDR3 is TGTGCCAGCAGTACCAGACTAGCGGGGACCACAGATACGCAGTATTTT. Protein: CASSTRLAGTTDTQYF.

This clonotype was seen many times. The chain combines TRBV27 with TRBJ2-1; the D gene is possibly TRBD2 (6 bases). V was pared by 2 bases and J by 0 bases, with 11 bases between. Germline loops: CDR1 MNHEY, CDR2 SMNVEV (reference sequence). The CDR3 is 16 residues long. CDR3 nucleotides: TGTGCCAGCAGTTTACTGGCGGGGACCTCCTACAATGAGCAGTTCTTC. This codes for CASSLLAGTSYNEQFF.

The J gene is TRBJ1-5, the V gene TRBV5-1; 8 bases align to TRBD1. This CDR3 has 14 amino acids. Trimming at V came to 4 bases and at J to 7 bases, leaving 7 bases not matched to a gene. From germline, CDR1 is SGHRS and CDR2 YFSETQ. As DNA, the CDR3 is TGCGCCAGCAGCCCCGGACAGGGTCAACAGCCCCAGCATTTT. Translation gives CASSPGQGQQPQHF.

This clonotype was observed a few times. The chain joins TRBV6-5 to TRBJ1-2; maybe TRBD1 (5 bases). This CDR3 has 14 amino acids. The V gene's germline CDR1 is MNHEY and CDR2 SVGAGI. The V and J ends lost 6 bases and 6 bases respectively, with 17 bases between them. This chain's CDR3 is CASRPQGDWNGYTF. The DNA for the CDR3 is TGTGCCAGCAGACCCCAGGGCGATTGGAATGGCTACACCTTC.

This clonotype has more than one count but fewer than ten. The rearrangement links TRBV2 to TRBJ2-5; 13 bases line up with TRBD2. Per the germline V gene, CDR1 is SNHLY and CDR2 is FYNNEI. The V segment lost 7 bases and the J segment 2 bases; nucleotides outside the gene matches: 4. CDR3 size: 15 residues. The chain's CDR3 is CASTWTSGGQETQYF. The CDR3 DNA sequence: TGTGCCAGCACCTGGACTAGCGGGGGACAAGAGACCCAGTACTTC.

The V and J genes are TRBV3-1 and TRBJ2-7; D may match TRBD1 or TRBD2 (5 bases each). The end of the DNA aligns better with TRBJ2-5, so the J call may be wrong. Germline V gene sequence: CDR1 LGHDT, CDR2 YNNKEL (reference sequence). This CDR3 is 15 amino acids long. For the CDR3, the DNA is TGTGCCAGCAGCCGTCCGTCCGGGACGGAAGAGACCCAGTACTTC. Translated, it gives CASSRPSGTEETQYF.